Below, 30 T cell receptor beta chains from the same sample are listed, as sequenced in a study of response to subunit inactivated influenza vaccine. Each CDR3 protein gets one entry after TCRdb re-called the RT-PCR reads with MiXCR. The sample has more than 200,000 distinct CDR3 sequences, 12% seen once. The source material was non-naive T cells sorted from PBMCs, sampled about 14 days before vaccination. These receptors originate from a man aged 45-60 years who received an inactivated influenza vaccine.

In its sample, this clonotype was seen a few times. The chain links TRBV20-1 to TRBJ1-1; no definite D call. V lost 3 bases and J lost 0, with 5 bases in between. This CDR3 spans 12 amino acids. CDR1 DFQATT and CDR2 SNEGSKA come from the germline V gene (reference sequence). In DNA form, the CDR3 reads TGCAGTGCTAGCCGTCTGAACACTGAAGCTTTCTTT. This encodes CSASRLNTEAFF.

In this sample, this clonotype turned up a few times. This sequence joins TRBV7-2 and TRBJ1-1; D perhaps matches TRBD1 (5 bases). Looked up from germline, CDR1 is SGHTA and CDR2 is FQGNSA. The V gene lost 2 bases and the J gene lost 8 bases, with 12 bases spanning the gap. The CDR3 runs 13 residues. The CDR3 loop is CASSLLRGAEAFF. CDR3 coding DNA: TGTGCCAGCAGCTTACTGCGCGGGGCGGAAGCTTTCTTT.

This clonotype was counted many times. The chain couples TRBV27 to TRBJ2-1, with TRBD2 matching 9 bases. V lost 4 bases, J lost 7 bases, and 2 bases stayed unmatched. Per the germline V gene, CDR1 is MNHEY and CDR2 is SMNVEV (reference sequence). This CDR3 region has 13 residues. The CDR3 nucleotides read TGTGCCAGCAGTTCTGGACTAGCGAATGAGCAGTTCTTC. This gives the protein CASSSGLANEQFF.

This clonotype was observed a few times. The chain is built from TRBV27 and TRBJ2-2, with D hard to call. This CDR3 is 14 amino acids long. Germline V gene sequence: CDR1 MNHEY, CDR2 SMNVEV (reference sequence). V dropped 4 bases and J dropped 8 bases, with 14 bases sitting between them. The CDR3 DNA reads TGTGCCAGCAGTTCCACCTTCGTAGGAGGGGAGCTGTTTTTT. As protein: CASSSTFVGGELFF.

The V and J genes are TRBV7-2 and TRBJ2-7; 7 nucleotides align to TRBD2. Germline CDR1 reads SGHTA; CDR2 reads FQGNSA. The CDR3 covers 14 residues. With 4 bases clipped from V and 4 bases from J, the junction kept 7 bases outside the gene matches. The CDR3 DNA follows: TGTGCCAGCAGCTCATCCCTGGGACTATACGAGCAGTACTTC. The encoded protein is CASSSSLGLYEQYF.

This clonotype has ten or more counts. V and J are TRBV7-9 and TRBJ2-7; 9 nucleotides agree with TRBD2. J lost 3 bases, V lost 1 base, and 1 base had no gene match. The V gene's germline CDR1 is SEHNR and CDR2 FQNEAQ (reference sequence). This CDR3 is built from 14 residues. The CDR3: CASSLEAGGYEQYF. In DNA, the CDR3 is TGTGCCAGCAGCTTAGAAGCGGGAGGCTACGAGCAGTACTTC.

This clonotype was counted between two and nine times. The gene calls are TRBV27 and TRBJ2-5, with TRBD2 matching 11 bases. This CDR3 spans 15 amino acids. Germline-derived CDR1 and CDR2 are MNHEY and SMNVEV (reference sequence). Germline trimming cut 3 bases from V and 5 bases from J; bases unmatched to any gene: 5. This CDR3 reads CASSFSLAGGETQYF. The CDR3 region has the DNA TGTGCCAGCAGTTTCTCCCTAGCGGGAGGCGAGACCCAGTACTTC.

The J gene is TRBJ2-3, the V gene TRBV20-1; D is uncertain. CDR3 length equals 12 residues. Trimming stripped 4 bases from V and 2 bases from J, with 7 bases between. Per the germline V gene, CDR1 is DFQATT and CDR2 is SNEGSKA (reference sequence). In nucleotides, the CDR3 is TGCAGTGCTAAAATTGACACAGATACGCAGTATTTT. Protein: CSAKIDTDTQYF.

In DNA, the CDR3 is TGCGCCAGCAGCACCCCCGCTGGGCGGTTAGACAATGAGCAGTTCTTC. Amino acid sequence: CASSTPAGRLDNEQFF. The gene calls are TRBV5-1 and TRBJ2-1; D gene ambiguous. This CDR3 has 16 residues. V was trimmed by 4 bases and J by 5 bases, leaving 19 bases between them. CDR1 is SGHRS and CDR2 is YFSETQ in the germline V gene.

This clonotype appeared a few times. V and J are TRBV7-8 and TRBJ2-3; TRBD2 might be the D (6 bases). The CDR3 is 17 residues long. V dropped 4 bases and J dropped 1 base, with 18 bases sitting between them. Looked up from germline, CDR1 is SGHVS and CDR2 is FQNEAQ. Here the CDR3 reads CASSSLLAGRGTDTQYF. The CDR3 DNA reads as TGTGCCAGCAGCTCGCTACTCGCGGGACGGGGCACAGATACGCAGTATTTT.

In its sample, this clonotype was seen many times. This chain connects TRBV4-1 to TRBJ1-2; D unresolved. Germline CDR1 reads MGHRA; CDR2 reads YSYEKL. The germline V and J ends were trimmed by 2 bases and 4 bases, with 8 bases remaining between them. The CDR3 contains 13 residues. The CDR3 DNA sequence: TGCGCCAGCAGCCAAAGGACGGCCTATGGCTACACCTTC. Its translation: CASSQRTAYGYTF.

This clonotype was found a few times. The V and J genes are TRBV4-1 and TRBJ2-5; D perhaps matches TRBD2 (7 bases). V dropped 1 base and J dropped 4 bases, with 10 bases sitting between them. Germline-derived CDR1 and CDR2 are MGHRA and YSYEKL. The CDR3 is 14 residues long. This CDR3 reads CASSQGRGGETQYF. CDR3 in DNA: TGCGCCAGCAGCCAAGGAAGGGGGGGAGAGACCCAGTACTTC.

This clonotype was seen more than once but under ten times. DNA of the CDR3: TGTGCCAGCTCGGGACACGGCCCCTACGAGCAGTACTTC. It encodes CASSGHGPYEQYF. The rearrangement uses TRBV19 and TRBJ2-7, with a tentative D call TRBD1 (6 bases). Germline CDR1 and CDR2: LNHDA and SQIVND (reference sequence). V shed 9 bases and J shed 2 bases, with 14 bases lying between them. The length of the CDR3 is 13 residues.

This clonotype appeared once. The chain uses TRBV20-1 and TRBJ1-6; D may be TRBD1 (6 bases). The CDR3 sequence is 16 residues long. CDR1 and CDR2 from the germline V gene are DFQATT and SNEGSKA (reference sequence). V was clipped by 0 bases and J by 5 bases, with 14 bases between them. The CDR3 spells CSARDLRGADNSPLHF. For the CDR3, the DNA is TGCAGTGCTAGAGATCTACGGGGGGCCGATAATTCACCCCTCCACTTT.

V usage is TRBV7-6 and J usage is TRBJ2-7; 7 bases agree with TRBD1. V shed 4 bases and J 2 bases; nucleotides not matched to a gene: 11. Germline CDR1 SGHVS, CDR2 FNYEAQ. CDR3 size: 16 residues. Written as DNA, the CDR3 is TGTGCCAGCAGCTCGCTGTACAGGGGTAGGCCCTACGAGCAGTACTTC. The encoded protein is CASSSLYRGRPYEQYF.

This clonotype was found a few times. This chain joins TRBV9 and TRBJ1-2; a possible D gene is TRBD1 (6 bases). The CDR3 extends over 15 amino acids. Trimming removed 0 bases at V and 4 bases at J, with 13 bases between. Germline loops: CDR1 SGDLS, CDR2 YYNGEE. The CDR3 protein is CASSVEGHRAYGYTF. CDR3 nucleotide sequence: TGTGCCAGCAGCGTAGAGGGACATAGAGCCTATGGCTACACCTTC. The full variable domain, in which reference TRBV9 and TRBJ1-2 provide the parts outside the CDR3, is DSGVTQTPKHLITATGQRVTLRCSPRSGDLSVYWYQQSLDQGLQFLIQYYNGEERAKGNILERFSAQQFPDLHSELNLSSLELGDSALYFCASSVEGHRAYGYTFGSGTRLTVV.

This clonotype showed up just a few times. The chain is built from TRBV7-8 and TRBJ2-1; 9 bases map to TRBD1. Unmatched junction bases numbered 16, after V lost 3 bases and J lost 4 bases. Germline assignment: CDR1 SGHVS and CDR2 FQNEAQ. The CDR3 consists of 19 residues. CDR3 region: CASSFGTGRGRVGYNEQFF. In DNA, the CDR3 is TGTGCCAGCAGCTTCGGGACAGGGAGGGGGAGGGTAGGGTACAATGAGCAGTTCTTC. Based on the CDR3 plus reference TRBV7-8 and TRBJ2-1, the full variable domain is GAGVSQSPRYKVAKRGQDVALRCDPISGHVSLFWYQQALGQGPEFLTYFQNEAQLDKSGLPSDRFFAERPEGSVSTLKIQRTQQEDSAVYLCASSFGTGRGRVGYNEQFFGPGTRLTVL.

The gene calls are TRBV6-1 and TRBJ1-2; D not resolved. CDR1 is MNHNS, CDR2 SASEGT, per germline. The CDR3 extends over 15 amino acids. For the CDR3, the DNA is TGTGCGATTCCCTCCGGTCCTCAAGCTAACTATGGCTACACCTTC. It yields the protein CAIPSGPQANYGYTF.

There are many counts of this clonotype. This chain connects TRBV3-1 to TRBJ1-2; 7 bases agree with TRBD1. Germline lookup yields CDR1 LGHDT and CDR2 YNNKEL (reference sequence). This CDR3 region has 13 residues. J was trimmed by 12 bases and V by 0 bases; bases with no gene match: 7. CDR3 in amino acids: CASSQEVGQIHTF. DNA of the CDR3: TGTGCCAGCAGCCAAGAAGTGGGACAGATCCACACCTTC.

V gene TRBV10-3 combines with J gene TRBJ1-1, with TRBD1 as a possible D gene (6 bases). V lost 7 bases and J 1 base, leaving 13 bases between the germline ends. This CDR3 is built from 14 residues. Germline V gene sequence: CDR1 ENHRY, CDR2 SYGVKD. For the CDR3, the DNA is TGTGCCATCACCCGAGGGGGTAGGAACACTGAAGCTTTCTTT. Translation gives CAITRGGRNTEAFF.

There are a few counts of this clonotype. V and J are TRBV24-1 and TRBJ2-3; 11 bases are a match to TRBD2. CDR1 is KGHDR, CDR2 SFDVKD, per germline. The V segment lost 6 bases and the J segment 3 bases; nucleotides outside the gene matches: 10. The length of the CDR3 is 17 residues. The DNA for the CDR3 is TGTGCCACCAGTAACCCCACTACTAGCGGGGGTACAGATACGCAGTATTTT. Its protein product is CATSNPTTSGGTDTQYF.

This clonotype was counted between two and nine times. CDR3 in amino acids: CASSLGLRGNEQFF. CDR3 bases: TGTGCCAGCAGCTTAGGATTGCGGGGCAATGAGCAGTTCTTC. The chain joins TRBV11-2 to TRBJ2-1; possibly TRBD2 for D (6 bases). V was pared by 1 base and J by 6 bases, with 10 bases between. The germline CDR1 and CDR2 sequences are SGHAT and FQNNGV. This CDR3 has 14 amino acids.

This clonotype was detected only a few times. The chain recombines TRBV12-3 or TRBV12-4 with TRBJ1-5; D is uncertain. The CDR3 has 17 amino acids. Trimming left V 2 bases short and J 3 bases short, with 17 bases between. Here the CDR3 reads CASSLSSGPMNNQPQHF. The CDR3 region has the DNA TGTGCCAGCAGTTTAAGTTCGGGTCCGATGAACAATCAGCCCCAGCATTTT.

This clonotype was seen a handful of times. The chain combines TRBV7-2 with TRBJ1-6; the D is unclear. V shed 3 bases and J shed 6 bases, with 12 bases lying between them. The length of the CDR3 is 15 residues. In germline, CDR1 is SGHTA, CDR2 FQGNSA. The CDR3 DNA sequence: TGTGCCAGCAGCTTTGAGGGTTCGGGTAATTCACCCCTCCACTTT. This encodes CASSFEGSGNSPLHF.

In this sample, this clonotype turned up a few times. The chain uses TRBV20-1 and TRBJ1-1; TRBD1 is a possible D gene (6 bases). Germline CDR1 reads DFQATT; CDR2 reads SNEGSKA (reference sequence). Trimming took 4 bases from V and 1 from J, leaving 10 bases between them. This CDR3 region has 13 residues. The CDR3 sequence is CSAKGGKNTEAFF. In DNA form, the CDR3 reads TGCAGTGCTAAAGGGGGGAAGAACACTGAAGCTTTCTTT.

The chain joins TRBV6-2 or TRBV6-3 to TRBJ1-5; possibly TRBD1 for D (6 bases). The CDR3 has 20 residues. Germline V gene sequence: CDR1 MNHEY, CDR2 SVGEGT. Trimming took 6 bases from V and 2 from J, leaving 29 bases between them. CDR3 DNA sequence: TGTGCCAGCAGCCTGTATCGGGGGGGGGCAAGGGAGTCTCGCAATCAGCCCCAGCATTTT. As protein: CASSLYRGGARESRNQPQHF.

This chain links TRBV5-5 with TRBJ2-6; D gene unclear. V was cut by 6 bases and J by 1 base, with 11 bases left in between. In germline, CDR1 is SGHKS, CDR2 YYEKEE (reference sequence). The CDR3 loop spans 15 amino acids. The CDR3 DNA is TGTGCCAGCACCCCCATGGCATCTGGGGCCAACGTCCTGACTTTC. Its translation is CASTPMASGANVLTF.

The V and J genes are TRBV7-2 and TRBJ2-1; weak D call: TRBD2 (6 bases). Trimming removed 1 base from V and 5 bases from J, with 9 bases in between. Germline assignment: CDR1 SGHTA and CDR2 FQGNSA. CDR3 size: 14 residues. The DNA for the CDR3 is TGTGCCAGCAGCTTAGTGGAGGGAAACAATGAGCAGTTCTTC. Protein product: CASSLVEGNNEQFF.

In its sample, this clonotype was seen a few times. The genes are TRBV20-1 and TRBJ2-1; 11 bases are shared with TRBD2. Germline values: CDR1 DFQATT, CDR2 SNEGSKA (reference sequence). V shed 4 bases and J 7 bases; nucleotides not matched to a gene: 9. The CDR3 has 15 residues. CDR3 DNA: TGCAGTGCTACCCATAGCGGGAGGGCCGATAATGAGCAGTTCTTC. This encodes CSATHSGRADNEQFF.

Many counts were recorded for this clonotype. This chain uses TRBV6-1 with TRBJ2-3; D is uncertain. V was pared by 5 bases and J by 2 bases, with 5 bases between. The CDR3 is 12 amino acids. Germline loops: CDR1 MNHNS, CDR2 SASEGT. The CDR3 bases are TGTGCCAGCAGTAAGAACACAGATACGCAGTATTTT. Translating gives CASSKNTDTQYF.